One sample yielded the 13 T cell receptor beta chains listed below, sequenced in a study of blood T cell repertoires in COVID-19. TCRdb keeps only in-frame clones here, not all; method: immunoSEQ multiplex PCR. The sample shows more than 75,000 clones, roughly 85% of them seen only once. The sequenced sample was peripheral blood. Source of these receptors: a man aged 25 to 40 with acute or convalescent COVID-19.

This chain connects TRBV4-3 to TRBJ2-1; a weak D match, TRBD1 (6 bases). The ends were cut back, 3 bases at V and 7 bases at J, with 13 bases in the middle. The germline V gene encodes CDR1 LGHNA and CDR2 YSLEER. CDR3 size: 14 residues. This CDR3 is CASSQGAQGNEQFF. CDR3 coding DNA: TGCGCCAGCAGCCAGGGGGCTCAGGGGAATGAGCAGTTCTTC.

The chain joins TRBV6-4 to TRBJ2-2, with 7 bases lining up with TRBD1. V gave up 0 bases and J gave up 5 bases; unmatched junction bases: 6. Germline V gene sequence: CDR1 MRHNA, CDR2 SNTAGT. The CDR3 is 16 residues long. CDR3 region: CASSDSNEGATGELFF. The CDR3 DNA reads TGTGCCAGCAGTGACTCGAACGAGGGGGCGACCGGGGAGCTGTTTTTT.

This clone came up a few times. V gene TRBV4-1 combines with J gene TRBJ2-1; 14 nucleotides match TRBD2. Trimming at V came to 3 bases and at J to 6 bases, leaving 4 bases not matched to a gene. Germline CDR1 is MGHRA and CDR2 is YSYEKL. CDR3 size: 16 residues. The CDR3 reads CASSHSGTSGSNEQFF. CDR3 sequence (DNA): TGCGCCAGCAGCCACTCCGGGACTAGCGGGAGCAATGAGCAGTTCTTC.

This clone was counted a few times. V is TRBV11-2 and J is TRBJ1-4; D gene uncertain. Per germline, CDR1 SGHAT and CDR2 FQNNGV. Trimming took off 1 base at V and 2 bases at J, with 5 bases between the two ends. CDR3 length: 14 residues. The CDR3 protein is CASSLGLTNEKLFF. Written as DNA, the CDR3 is TGTGCCAGCAGCTTAGGACTTACTAATGAAAAACTGTTTTTT.

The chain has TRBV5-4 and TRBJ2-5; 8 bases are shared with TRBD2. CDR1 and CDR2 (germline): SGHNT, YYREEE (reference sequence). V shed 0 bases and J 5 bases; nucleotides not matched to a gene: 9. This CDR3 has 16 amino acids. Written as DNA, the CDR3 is TGTGCCAGCAGCTTGGCCGGTCCGACTAGCGCGGAGACCCAGTACTTC. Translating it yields CASSLAGPTSAETQYF.

The CDR3 here is CASSQDGTGVLYGYTF. The CDR3 bases are TGCGCCAGCAGCCAAGATGGGACAGGGGTCCTCTATGGCTACACCTTC. The J gene is TRBJ1-2, the V gene TRBV4-3, with 10 nucleotides matching TRBD1. CDR3 length equals 16 residues. The germline V gene encodes CDR1 LGHNA and CDR2 YSLEER. The V gene end was trimmed by 0 bases and the J gene end by 4 bases; junction bases not matched to a gene: 5.

The CDR3 region is CASSLSAGQHYEQYF. DNA for the CDR3: TGTGCCAGCAGCTTAAGCGCGGGACAGCACTACGAGCAGTACTTC. This chain links TRBV11-2 with TRBJ2-7, with D perhaps matching TRBD1 (7 bases). The CDR3 runs 15 residues. Trimming cost V 2 bases and J 3 bases, with 14 bases left between them. Germline-derived CDR1 and CDR2 are SGHAT and FQNNGV.

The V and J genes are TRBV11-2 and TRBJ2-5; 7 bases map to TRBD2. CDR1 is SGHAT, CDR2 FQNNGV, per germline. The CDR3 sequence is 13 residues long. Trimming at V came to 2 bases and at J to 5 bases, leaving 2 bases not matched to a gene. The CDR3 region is CASSLWREETQYF. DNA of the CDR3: TGTGCCAGCAGCTTATGGCGGGAGGAGACCCAGTACTTC.

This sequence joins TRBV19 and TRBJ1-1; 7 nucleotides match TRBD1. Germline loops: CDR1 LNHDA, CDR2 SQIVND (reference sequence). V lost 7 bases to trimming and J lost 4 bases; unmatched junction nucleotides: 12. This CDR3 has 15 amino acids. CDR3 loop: CASKITGESGTEAFF. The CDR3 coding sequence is TGTGCCAGTAAGATAACAGGGGAATCTGGCACTGAAGCTTTCTTT.

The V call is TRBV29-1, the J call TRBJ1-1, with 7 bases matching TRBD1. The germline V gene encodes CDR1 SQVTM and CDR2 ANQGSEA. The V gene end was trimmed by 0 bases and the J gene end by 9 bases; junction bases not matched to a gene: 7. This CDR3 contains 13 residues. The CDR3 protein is CSVEERLRGQAFF. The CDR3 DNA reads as TGCAGCGTTGAAGAACGTCTTAGGGGGCAAGCTTTCTTT.

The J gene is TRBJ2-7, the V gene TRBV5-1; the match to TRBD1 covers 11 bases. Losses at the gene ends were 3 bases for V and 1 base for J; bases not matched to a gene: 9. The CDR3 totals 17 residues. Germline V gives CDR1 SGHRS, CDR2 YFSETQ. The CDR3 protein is CASSYSGTGGTSYEQYF. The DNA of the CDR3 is TGCGCCAGCAGCTACTCCGGGACAGGGGGGACGTCCTACGAGCAGTACTTC.

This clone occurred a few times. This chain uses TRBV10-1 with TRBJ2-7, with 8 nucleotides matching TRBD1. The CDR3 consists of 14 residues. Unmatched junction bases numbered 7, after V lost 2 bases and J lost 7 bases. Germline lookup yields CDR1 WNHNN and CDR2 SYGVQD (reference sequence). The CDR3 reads CASSEGGQGREQYF. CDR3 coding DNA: TGCGCCAGCAGTGAGGGAGGACAGGGAAGAGAGCAGTACTTC.

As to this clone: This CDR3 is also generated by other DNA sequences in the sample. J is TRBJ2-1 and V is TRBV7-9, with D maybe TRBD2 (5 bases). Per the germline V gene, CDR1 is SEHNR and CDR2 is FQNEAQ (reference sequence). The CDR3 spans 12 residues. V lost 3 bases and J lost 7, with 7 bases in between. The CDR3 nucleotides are TGTGCCAGCAGCTTCAGAGGGAATGAGCAGTTCTTC. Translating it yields CASSFRGNEQFF. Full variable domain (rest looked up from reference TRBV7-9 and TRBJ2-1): DTGVSQNPRHKITKRGQNVTFRCDPISEHNRLYWYRQTLGQGPEFLTYFQNEAQLEKSRLLSDRFSAERPKGSFSTLEIQRTEQGDSAMYLCASSFRGNEQFFGPGTRLTVL.